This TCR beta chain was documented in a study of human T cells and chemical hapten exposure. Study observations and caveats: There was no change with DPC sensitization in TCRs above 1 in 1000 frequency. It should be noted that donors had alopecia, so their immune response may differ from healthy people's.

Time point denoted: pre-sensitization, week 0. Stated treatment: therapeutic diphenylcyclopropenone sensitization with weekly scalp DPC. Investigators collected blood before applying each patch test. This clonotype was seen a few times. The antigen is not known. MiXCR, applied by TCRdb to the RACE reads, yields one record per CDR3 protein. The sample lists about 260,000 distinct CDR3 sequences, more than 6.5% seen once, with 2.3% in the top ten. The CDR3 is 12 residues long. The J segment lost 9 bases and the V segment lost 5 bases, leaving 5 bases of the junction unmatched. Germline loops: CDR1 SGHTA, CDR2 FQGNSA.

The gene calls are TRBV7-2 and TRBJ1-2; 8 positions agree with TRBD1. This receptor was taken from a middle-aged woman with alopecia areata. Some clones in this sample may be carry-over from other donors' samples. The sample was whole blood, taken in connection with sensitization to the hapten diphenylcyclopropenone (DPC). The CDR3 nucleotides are TGTGCCAGCAGCCTGGACAGGGCTAGCTACACCTTC. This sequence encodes CASSLDRASYTF.